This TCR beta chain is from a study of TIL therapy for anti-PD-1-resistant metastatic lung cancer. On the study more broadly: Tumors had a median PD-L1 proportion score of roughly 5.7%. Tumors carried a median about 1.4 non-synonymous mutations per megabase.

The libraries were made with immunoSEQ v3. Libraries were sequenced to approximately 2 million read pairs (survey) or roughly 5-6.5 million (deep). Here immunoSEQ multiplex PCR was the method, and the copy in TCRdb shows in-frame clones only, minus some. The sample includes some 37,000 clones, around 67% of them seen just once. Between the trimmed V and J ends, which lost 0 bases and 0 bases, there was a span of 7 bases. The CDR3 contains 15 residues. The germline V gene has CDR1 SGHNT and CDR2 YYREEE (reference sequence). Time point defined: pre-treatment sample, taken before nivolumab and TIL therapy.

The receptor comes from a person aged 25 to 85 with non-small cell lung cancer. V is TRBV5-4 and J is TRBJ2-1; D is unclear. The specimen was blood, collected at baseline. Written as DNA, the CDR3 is TGTGCCAGCAGCTTGGCCAGGAACTCCTACAATGAGCAGTTCTTC. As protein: CASSLARNSYNEQFF.